This T cell receptor (beta chain) is drawn from a study of naive and memory T cell subsets. An equimolar mix of two oligonucleotides served as the beta constant-region primer for TRBC1 and TRBC2. Ligation attached a single-stranded oligonucleotide with a 12-nucleotide UMI and the SP2 primer to the cDNA 3' end. The ligated cDNA underwent four PCR rounds using SP2 and nested alpha and beta constant-region primers. TCRdb processed the UMI-ligation and nested PCR reads anew with MiXCR; each CDR3 protein has one entry. The table includes under 150,000 distinct CDR3 sequences, about 17% detected once. CDR3 length equals 16 residues. V was cut by 1 base and J by 6 bases, with 18 bases left in between. Germline values: CDR1 SGHDT, CDR2 YYEEEE. Cells stained for CD3, CD4, CD8, CD45RA, CD27 and viability were sorted into four CD45RA/CD27 subsets.

The specimen was naive CD4+ T cells from blood. This receptor was obtained from a human donor in good health. This chain connects TRBV5-6 to TRBJ2-3; D might be TRBD2 (6 bases). The CDR3 DNA is TGTGCCAGCAGCTTGACTCGGACTACCTCTGGGGATACGCAGTATTTT. Translating gives CASSLTRTTSGDTQYF.